Listed below are T cell receptor beta chains from one sample, sequenced in a study of blood T cell repertoires in COVID-19. Generated by immunoSEQ multiplex PCR, the TCRdb table keeps only in-frame clones and is missing some. The data hold roughly 350,000 clones, with more than 70% observed a single time. The sequencing input was peripheral blood. Source of these receptors: a woman aged 30 to 39 with COVID-19, enrolled during active disease. The CDR3 runs from the conserved cysteine through the conserved F or W. The D gene is left open where the match is weak. Clone size is not always given. Where it is, it says once, few, many or a class for expanded clones.

d_gene,v_gene,len,j_gene,abundance,CDR3nt,CDR3aa
.,TRBV6-6,18,TRBJ1-6,.,TGTGCCAGCAGTCCAACATTAGGGGTCTCGTCCTATAATTCACCCCTCCACTTT,CASSPTLGVSSYNSPLHF
TRBD1,TRBV5-1,13,TRBJ1-6,.,TGCGCCAGCGGGGACAGGGGGAGTTCACCCCTCCACTTT,CASGDRGSSPLHF
.,TRBV11-2,14,TRBJ1-1,.,TGTGCCAGCAGCTTAGTAGGAGGGCAAGGAGAAGCTTTCTTT,CASSLVGGQGEAFF
TRBD1,TRBV4-1,19,TRBJ1-5,.,TGCGCCAGCAGCCAAGGGGTCGCCGCCCGGGACAGCAGAAATCAGCCCCAGCATTTT,CASSQGVAARDSRNQPQHF
.,TRBV9,13,TRBJ1-1,.,TGTGCCAGCAATCGACAGGCAAACACTGAAGCTTTCTTT,CASNRQANTEAFF
TRBD1,TRBV4-3,14,TRBJ1-1,.,TGCGCCAGCAGCCACAGGGGGTTGAACACTGAAGCTTTCTTT,CASSHRGLNTEAFF
TRBD2,TRBV6-2/TRBV6-3,16,TRBJ2-2,.,TGTGCCAGCAGCCCTATTAGCGGGAGGGCCCCCGGGGAGCTGTTTTTT,CASSPISGRAPGELFF
.,TRBV28,16,TRBJ1-5,.,TGTGCCAGCAGTCAGTCGGGAGGGGGAGGTAATCAGCCCCAGCATTTT,CASSQSGGGGNQPQHF
TRBD1,TRBV19,15,TRBJ2-1,once,TGTGCCAGTAGTAGGACAGGGGGAAGCGGGAATGAGCAGTTCTTC,CASSRTGGSGNEQFF
.,TRBV9,16,TRBJ2-1,.,TGTGCCAGCAGCTTAGGGGGGACAGTAACCTACAATGAGCAGTTCTTC,CASSLGGTVTYNEQFF
.,TRBV7-2,14,TRBJ2-7,.,TGTGCCAGCAGCCCCCAGGGGAACTCCTACGAGCAGTACTTC,CASSPQGNSYEQYF
.,TRBV7-3,15,TRBJ2-2,.,TGTGCCAGCAGCTTAAATTCTGGCGGAGGTGGGGAGCTGTTTTTT,CASSLNSGGGGELFF
TRBD1,TRBV5-6,14,TRBJ2-2,.,TGTGCCAGCAGCCGGACAGGGTTCCCCGGGGAGCTGTTTTTT,CASSRTGFPGELFF
TRBD1,TRBV19,16,TRBJ1-5,.,TGTGCCAGTAGTATCCCCAGACAGGGGGCTTATCAGCCCCAGCATTTT,CASSIPRQGAYQPQHF
TRBD1,TRBV28,16,TRBJ1-1,.,TGTGCCAGCAGCTTCGACAGGGAAAACGGATACACTGAAGCTTTCTTT,CASSFDRENGYTEAFF
.,TRBV11-2,15,TRBJ2-2,.,TGTGCCAGCAGCTCTAACAGGGAGTTTACCGGGGAGCTGTTTTTT,CASSSNREFTGELFF
.,TRBV5-1,15,TRBJ2-7,once,TGCGCCAGCAGCTTGGAGGTGACAGGAAGGTACGAGCAGTACTTC,CASSLEVTGRYEQYF
.,TRBV9,15,TRBJ1-3,.,TGTGCCAGCAGCGTAGCGGGAGGCCCTGGAAACACCATATATTTT,CASSVAGGPGNTIYF
.,TRBV2,14,TRBJ2-7,.,TGTGCCAGCAGCCCGAGCGGCCCCACCTACGAGCAGTACTTC,CASSPSGPTYEQYF
.,TRBV5-1,14,TRBJ2-2,.,TGCGCCAGCAGCGGGGCAGGAGGGACCGGGGAGCTGTTTTTT,CASSGAGGTGELFF
.,TRBV5-1,11,TRBJ2-1,.,TGCGCCAGCAGCATGACTATTGAGCAGTTCTTC,CASSMTIEQFF
.,TRBV19,16,TRBJ1-4,.,TGTGCCAGTAGTATTGTGAGAGGTTGGACTAATGAAAAACTGTTTTTT,CASSIVRGWTNEKLFF
TRBD2,TRBV5-1,16,TRBJ2-1,.,TGCGCCAGCAGCGCGGGAGGCGGGAGCTCCTACAATGAGCAGTTCTTC,CASSAGGGSSYNEQFF